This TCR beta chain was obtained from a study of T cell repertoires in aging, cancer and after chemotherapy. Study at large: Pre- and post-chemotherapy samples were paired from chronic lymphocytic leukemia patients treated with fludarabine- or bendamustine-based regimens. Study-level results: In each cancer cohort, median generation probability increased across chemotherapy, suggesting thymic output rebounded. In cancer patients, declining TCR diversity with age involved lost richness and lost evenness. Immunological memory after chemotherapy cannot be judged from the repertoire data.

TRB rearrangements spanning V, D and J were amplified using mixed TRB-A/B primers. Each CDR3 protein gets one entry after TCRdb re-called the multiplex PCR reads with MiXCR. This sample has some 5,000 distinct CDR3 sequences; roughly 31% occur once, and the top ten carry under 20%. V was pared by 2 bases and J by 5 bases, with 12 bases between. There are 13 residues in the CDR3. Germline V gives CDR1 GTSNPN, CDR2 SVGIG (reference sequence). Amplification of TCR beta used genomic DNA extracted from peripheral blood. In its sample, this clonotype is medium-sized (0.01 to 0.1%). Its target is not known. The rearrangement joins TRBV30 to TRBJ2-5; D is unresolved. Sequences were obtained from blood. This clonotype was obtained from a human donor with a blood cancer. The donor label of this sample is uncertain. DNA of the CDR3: TGTGCCTGGAGTATTAGGGTCCGGGAGACCCAGTACTTC. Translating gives CAWSIRVRETQYF. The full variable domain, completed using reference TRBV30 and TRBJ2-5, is SQTIHQWPATLVQPVGSPLSLECTVEGTSNPNLYWYRQAAGRGLQLLFYSVGIGQISSEVPQNLSASRPQDRQFILSSKKLLLSDSGFYLCAWSIRVRETQYFGPGTRLLVL.